The 25 T cell receptor beta chains below all came from one sample that was sequenced in a study of cytomegalovirus exposure and HLA in healthy donors. The PCR ran on 60 Vbeta and 13 Jbeta primers. Data came from immunoSEQ multiplex PCR; TCRdb stores just in-frame clones and leaves some out. Among under 100,000 clones, about 77% were seen once, and the ten largest hold 3% to 3.5%. The sequenced sample was PBMCs. These receptors were obtained from a man in his fifties or sixties in good health and CMV-seronegative.

The chain combines TRBV20-1 with TRBJ1-1; no reliable D call. V shed 8 bases and J shed 0 bases, with 7 bases lying between them. CDR3 length: 11 residues. Per germline, CDR1 DFQATT and CDR2 SNEGSKA (reference sequence). The DNA for the CDR3 is TGCAGTTCGGGGATGAACACTGAAGCTTTCTTT. It yields the protein CSSGMNTEAFF.

The table lists this clone with a count of one. The chain joins TRBV5-1 to TRBJ1-2, with 7 positions matching TRBD1. Germline V gene sequence: CDR1 SGHRS, CDR2 YFSETQ. CDR3 length: 15 residues. The V and J ends lost 4 bases and 0 bases, in that order; junction bases with no gene match: 6. The CDR3 is CASSRADRSNYGYTF. The CDR3 nucleotides are TGCGCCAGCAGCAGAGCGGACAGGTCTAACTATGGCTACACCTTC.

The rearrangement uses TRBV9 and TRBJ1-4; 9 nucleotides agree with TRBD1. The CDR3 sequence is 15 residues long. CDR1 and CDR2 (germline): SGDLS, YYNGEE. V was clipped by 0 bases and J by 10 bases; unmatched bases: 7. As DNA, the CDR3 is TGTGCCAGCAGCGTAGACGCGGGACAGGGTAGAAAACTGTTTTTT. Protein sequence: CASSVDAGQGRKLFF.

This clone has only a few counts. The chain couples TRBV15 to TRBJ1-4; D is ambiguous. Germline V gene sequence: CDR1 LNHNV, CDR2 YYDKDF (reference sequence). CDR3 length equals 14 residues. V was trimmed by 1 base and J by 6 bases, leaving 9 bases between them. The CDR3 DNA is TGTGCCACCAGCAGAGCGGTCGGGGATGAAAAACTGTTTTTT. Its protein product is CATSRAVGDEKLFF.

In its sample, this clone was seen a few times. This sequence joins TRBV5-1 and TRBJ2-3; perhaps TRBD1 as D (7 bases). Trimming shortened V by 0 bases and J by 4 bases, and 15 bases separated the two germline ends. The CDR3 contains 16 residues. The V gene's germline CDR1 is SGHRS and CDR2 YFSETQ. CDR3 nucleotides: TGCGCCAGCAGCTTGGGACAGGGCGGAGGGGCAGATACGCAGTATTTT. This encodes CASSLGQGGGADTQYF.

V usage is TRBV6-5 and J usage is TRBJ2-3; 7 positions agree with TRBD1. Germline-derived CDR1 and CDR2 are MNHEY and SVGAGI. The CDR3 sequence is 15 residues long. V shed 5 bases, J shed 0 bases, and the junction held 5 bases outside the gene matches. The DNA for the CDR3 is TGTGCCAGCAGTACCGGGACAGAAAGCACAGATACGCAGTATTTT. Translation gives CASSTGTESTDTQYF.

This clone was found a few times. The chain employs TRBV11-3 and TRBJ1-5, with D uncertain. The CDR3 runs 12 residues. V was shortened by 1 base and J by 5 bases, with 3 bases between the two germline ends. Per germline, CDR1 SGHNT and CDR2 YENEEA. The CDR3 region has the DNA TGTGCCAGCAGCTTAGGCGATCAGCCCCAGCATTTT. It yields the protein CASSLGDQPQHF.

V and J are TRBV7-2 and TRBJ1-1; 10 bases fit TRBD1. Germline V CDR1 and CDR2: SGHTA, FQGNSA. This CDR3 region has 16 residues. V dropped 7 bases and J dropped 4; count of bases not matched to a gene: 12. CDR3 protein: CASNPGPTGGGTEAFF. DNA of the CDR3: TGTGCCAGCAACCCAGGACCGACAGGGGGCGGCACTGAAGCTTTCTTT. Supplemented by reference TRBV7-2 and TRBJ1-1, the full variable domain reads GAGVSQSPSNKVTEKGKDVELRCDPISGHTALYWYRQSLGQGLEFLIYFQGNSAPDKSGLPSDRFSAERTGGSVSTLTIQRTQQEDSAVYLCASNPGPTGGGTEAFFGQGTRLTVV.

This clone occurred once. This chain uses TRBV4-1 with TRBJ2-1, with 8 bases that match TRBD1. Per germline, CDR1 MGHRA and CDR2 YSYEKL. Trimming cost V 4 bases and J 5 bases; bases outside gene matches: 10. The CDR3 totals 16 residues. The CDR3 sequence: CASSRGWDRSNNEQFF. CDR3 DNA sequence: TGCGCCAGCAGCCGTGGCTGGGACAGGTCCAACAATGAGCAGTTCTTC.

This clone was detected only a few times. One junction end does not reproduce the germline sequence, and a read error may be involved. This chain uses TRBV23-1 with TRBJ2-2; D might be TRBD1 (6 bases). TRBV23-1 has ORF status, its function being uncertain. This CDR3 spans 15 amino acids. The CDR3 loop reads CLIPDQQGTTGELFF. In DNA, the CDR3 is TGTCTAATACCTGACCAACAGGGAACCACCGGGGAGCTGTTTTTT.

The chain carries TRBV9 and TRBJ1-1, with a weak D call TRBD1 (5 bases). Germline V gene lookup returns CDR1 SGDLS and CDR2 YYNGEE. V was clipped by 0 bases and J by 7 bases, with 13 bases between them. The CDR3 length is 14 residues. CDR3 DNA: TGTGCCAGCAGCGTAGCAAGTGGAGGGGATGAAGCTTTCTTT. It encodes CASSVASGGDEAFF.

The chain is built from TRBV2 and TRBJ2-7; TRBD1 matches 7 bases. CDR1 SNHLY and CDR2 FYNNEI come from the germline V gene. After removal of 4 bases from V and 5 bases from J, the junction contained 5 bases not matched to a gene. The CDR3 length is 13 residues. The CDR3 sequence is CASSGQGLHEQYF. The CDR3 nucleotides are TGTGCCAGCAGTGGACAGGGTCTCCACGAGCAGTACTTC. Full variable domain (missing parts from reference TRBV2 and TRBJ2-7): EPEVTQTPSHQVTQMGQEVILRCVPISNHLYFYWYRQILGQKVEFLVSFYNNEISEKSEIFDDQFSVERPDGSNFTLKIRSTKLEDSAMYFCASSGQGLHEQYFGPGTRLTVT.

This clone has just a few counts. The V and J genes are TRBV5-1 and TRBJ2-5; no clear D gene. V dropped 1 base and J dropped 6 bases, with 7 bases sitting between them. Per germline, CDR1 SGHRS and CDR2 YFSETQ. The CDR3 contains 12 residues. CDR3 DNA sequence: TGCGCCAGCAGCTTGTTATTCCAGACCCAGTACTTC. It translates to CASSLLFQTQYF.

This clone was seen a single time. The chain carries TRBV2 and TRBJ2-1, with D hard to call. The CDR3 contains 12 residues. The germline V gene encodes CDR1 SNHLY and CDR2 FYNNEI. Trimming stripped 7 bases from V and 4 bases from J, with 8 bases between. The CDR3 reads CASTETYNEQFF. CDR3 coding DNA: TGTGCCAGCACCGAAACTTACAATGAGCAGTTCTTC. The whole variable domain, remainder taken from reference TRBV2 and TRBJ2-1, is EPEVTQTPSHQVTQMGQEVILRCVPISNHLYFYWYRQILGQKVEFLVSFYNNEISEKSEIFDDQFSVERPDGSNFTLKIRSTKLEDSAMYFCASTETYNEQFFGPGTRLTVL.

This chain connects TRBV6-5 to TRBJ1-5; 8 bases align to TRBD1. The CDR3 is 15 residues long. V lost 6 bases to trimming and J lost 4 bases; unmatched junction nucleotides: 8. CDR1 is MNHEY and CDR2 is SVGAGI in the germline V gene. The CDR3 DNA follows: TGTGCCAGCAGCTCATCAGGGGGCAGTAATCAGCCCCAGCATTTT. It codes for CASSSSGGSNQPQHF.

This CDR3 is CASSILNEQFF. DNA of the CDR3: TGTGCCAGCAGCATTCTCAATGAGCAGTTCTTC. V is TRBV7-8 and J is TRBJ2-1; unclear D gene. This CDR3 comprises 11 residues. In germline, CDR1 is SGHVS, CDR2 FQNEAQ. Trimming took 5 bases from V and 6 from J, leaving 5 bases between them.

This clone turned up a few times. The genes are TRBV7-9 and TRBJ2-4, with D perhaps TRBD2 (6 bases). CDR3 length: 16 residues. The V and J ends lost 5 bases and 0 bases respectively, with 14 bases between them. The germline V gene has CDR1 SEHNR and CDR2 FQNEAQ (reference sequence). The CDR3 region is CASSPGGPLAKNIQYF. The CDR3, as DNA: TGTGCCAGCAGCCCCGGAGGGCCTCTAGCCAAAAACATTCAGTACTTC.

The chain has TRBV2 and TRBJ2-5; weak D call: TRBD2 (7 bases). The CDR3 spans 20 residues. Germline values: CDR1 SNHLY, CDR2 FYNNEI. V was shortened by 7 bases and J by 2 bases, with 32 bases between the two germline ends. CDR3 bases: TGTGCCAGCAATGGAGAAGCCTTACGGGGAGGGGGGAAGCCTCAAGAGACCCAGTACTTC. This gives the protein CASNGEALRGGGKPQETQYF.

The chain employs TRBV18 and TRBJ2-5; TRBD2 is a possible D gene (5 bases). The CDR3 loop spans 14 amino acids. V lost 1 base and J lost 4, with 10 bases in between. Germline lookup yields CDR1 KGHSH and CDR2 LQKENI. The CDR3 nucleotides are TGTGCCAGCTCACCACTCACTAGGACAGAGACCCAGTACTTC. Translation gives CASSPLTRTETQYF.

Worth noting for this clone: A junction end diverges from the germline sequence, so it may reflect a read error. The chain couples TRBV7-7 to TRBJ2-7, with 9 nucleotides matching TRBD2. CDR1 and CDR2 (germline): SSHAT, FNYEAQ (reference sequence). The CDR3 length is 15 residues. The CDR3 DNA sequence: TGTGCTAGCAGCTTAGTAGCGGGGGATCGCTACGAGCAGTACTTC. This translates into CASSLVAGDRYEQYF.

This chain joins TRBV7-9 and TRBJ2-2; 9 bases agree with TRBD1. Losses at the gene ends were 5 bases for V and 3 bases for J; bases not matched to a gene: 7. The CDR3 contains 16 residues. Germline assignment: CDR1 SEHNR and CDR2 FQNEAQ (reference sequence). The CDR3 coding sequence is TGTGCCAGCAGCATTCGGACAGGGGTGCACACCGGGGAGCTGTTTTTT. As protein: CASSIRTGVHTGELFF.

The sample holds a few counts of this clone. V usage is TRBV19 and J usage is TRBJ1-2; D is unresolved. Germline V gene sequence: CDR1 LNHDA, CDR2 SQIVND (reference sequence). The V end was cut by 9 bases, the J end by 8 bases, with 22 bases between. The CDR3 runs 14 residues. The CDR3, as DNA: TGTGCCAGCAATCACCGGGAGCCCCATCAAGGCTACACCTTC. This sequence encodes CASNHREPHQGYTF.

The V call is TRBV5-8, the J call TRBJ2-7; 7 nucleotides align to TRBD1. Unmatched junction bases numbered 9, after V lost 1 base and J lost 2 bases. The CDR3 has 16 residues. The germline CDR1 and CDR2 sequences are SGHTS and YDEGEE. Here the CDR3 reads CASSLWATGYPYEQYF. Here the CDR3 DNA reads TGTGCCAGCAGCTTGTGGGCGACAGGGTATCCCTACGAGCAGTACTTC.

The chain is built from TRBV5-1 and TRBJ2-5; D perhaps matches TRBD2 (6 bases). CDR3 length: 15 amino acids. The V gene lost 4 bases and the J gene lost 1 base, with 14 bases spanning the gap. The V gene's germline CDR1 is SGHRS and CDR2 YFSETQ. The CDR3 is CASSPGELPQETQYF. CDR3 in DNA: TGCGCCAGCAGCCCGGGAGAGCTCCCCCAAGAGACCCAGTACTTC.

The gene calls are TRBV5-1 and TRBJ1-5; D ambiguous. Germline CDR1 SGHRS, CDR2 YFSETQ. The CDR3 length is 15 residues. Between the trimmed V and J ends, which lost 0 bases and 6 bases, there was a span of 13 bases. CDR3 in DNA: TGCGCCAGCAGCTTGGTTGCGGGTGGAGGTCAGCCCCAGCATTTT. This codes for CASSLVAGGGQPQHF.